The next 8 T cell receptor beta chains were all read from a single sample in a study of T cells in localized non-small cell lung cancer. Profiling relied on immunoSEQ multiplex PCR, and the TCRdb table lists in-frame clones only, not all of them. The sample includes tens of thousands of clones, around 94% of them seen just once. Sequenced here: peripheral blood, sampled before any cancer treatment. Source of these receptors: a female donor over 55 with stage I lung adenocarcinoma.

The chain couples TRBV7-3 to TRBJ1-1, with a weak D call TRBD1 (6 bases). Germline V gene data show CDR1 as SGHTA and CDR2 as FQGTGA. The CDR3 sequence is 16 residues long. Between the trimmed V and J ends, which lost 5 bases and 4 bases, there was a span of 20 bases. In DNA form, the CDR3 reads TGTGCCAGCAGCCCTGACGGGGGGGCGCGGAGCACTGAAGCTTTCTTT. Translating it yields CASSPDGGARSTEAFF.

V and J are TRBV28 and TRBJ1-1; D ambiguous. CDR3 length equals 17 residues. From germline, CDR1 is MDHEN and CDR2 SYDVKM. V was trimmed by 3 bases and J by 0 bases, leaving 17 bases between them. The CDR3 DNA sequence: TGTGCCAGCAGTTTCAATCGAAGAGTACCCATGAACACTGAAGCTTTCTTT. Translation gives CASSFNRRVPMNTEAFF.

This chain joins TRBV7-9 and TRBJ1-2; no reliable D call. The CDR3 sequence is 12 residues long. CDR1 SEHNR and CDR2 FQNEAQ come from the germline V gene (reference sequence). V lost 3 bases and J lost 8, with 10 bases in between. CDR3 protein: CASSFSPGGYTF. CDR3 coding DNA: TGTGCCAGCAGCTTCTCTCCCGGGGGCTACACCTTC.

This chain links TRBV7-3 with TRBJ2-3; 8 bases are a match to TRBD2. Germline V gene data show CDR1 as SGHTA and CDR2 as FQGTGA. This CDR3 contains 16 residues. J gave up 5 bases and V 5 bases, and 12 bases lay outside the gene matches. CDR3 DNA sequence: TGTGCCAGCAGCGTTTCGGGGGGGCCCCCCGGAGATACGCAGTATTTT. It specifies CASSVSGGPPGDTQYF.

The V call is TRBV4-1, the J call TRBJ2-6; no clear D. This CDR3 comprises 16 residues. Germline V lookup: CDR1 MGHRA, CDR2 YSYEKL. The V gene lost 2 bases and the J gene lost 1 base, with 9 bases spanning the gap. In DNA, the CDR3 is TGCGCCAGCAGCCAAAGGGCCTTATCTGGGGCCAACGTCCTGACTTTC. As protein: CASSQRALSGANVLTF.

The DNA of the CDR3 is TGTGCCAGCAGCTTAGACCGGGGGCCGGGCACTGAAGCTTTCTTT. Translated, it gives CASSLDRGPGTEAFF. The J gene is TRBJ1-1, the V gene TRBV11-2, with a weak D call TRBD1 (6 bases). Germline V gene sequence: CDR1 SGHAT, CDR2 FQNNGV. This CDR3 comprises 15 residues. V gave up 0 bases and J gave up 4 bases, with 12 bases separating them.

This rearrangement joins TRBV28 to TRBJ2-7, with D perhaps TRBD1 or TRBD2 (5 bases each). Trimming removed 8 bases from V and 1 base from J, with 12 bases in between. There are 13 residues in the CDR3. Per the germline V gene, CDR1 is MDHEN and CDR2 is SYDVKM. CDR3 nucleotides: TGTGCCAGCTGGGGACCCAATTCCTACGAGCAGTACGTC. Protein: CASWGPNSYEQYV.

V gene TRBV5-1 combines with J gene TRBJ1-5; 8 bases map to TRBD1. V trimming: 5 bases; J trimming: 3 bases; junction bases outside the gene matches: 7. The CDR3 loop spans 15 amino acids. CDR1 and CDR2 from the germline V gene are SGHRS and YFSETQ. As DNA, the CDR3 is TGCGCCAGCAGGGATGGGACAGGAGCCAATCAGCCCCAGCATTTT. It specifies CASRDGTGANQPQHF.